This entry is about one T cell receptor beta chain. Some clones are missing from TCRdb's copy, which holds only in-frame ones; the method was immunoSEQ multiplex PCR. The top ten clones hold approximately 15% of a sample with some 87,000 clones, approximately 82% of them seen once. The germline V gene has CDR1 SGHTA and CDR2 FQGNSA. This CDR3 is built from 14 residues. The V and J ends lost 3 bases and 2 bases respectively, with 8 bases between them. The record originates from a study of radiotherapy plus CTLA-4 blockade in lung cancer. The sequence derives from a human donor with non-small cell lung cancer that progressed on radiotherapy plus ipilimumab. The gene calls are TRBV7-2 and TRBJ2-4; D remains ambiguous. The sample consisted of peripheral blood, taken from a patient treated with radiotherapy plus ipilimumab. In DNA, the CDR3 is TGTGCCAGCAGCTTTGAACCCCCCAAAAACATTCAGTACTTC. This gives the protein CASSFEPPKNIQYF.